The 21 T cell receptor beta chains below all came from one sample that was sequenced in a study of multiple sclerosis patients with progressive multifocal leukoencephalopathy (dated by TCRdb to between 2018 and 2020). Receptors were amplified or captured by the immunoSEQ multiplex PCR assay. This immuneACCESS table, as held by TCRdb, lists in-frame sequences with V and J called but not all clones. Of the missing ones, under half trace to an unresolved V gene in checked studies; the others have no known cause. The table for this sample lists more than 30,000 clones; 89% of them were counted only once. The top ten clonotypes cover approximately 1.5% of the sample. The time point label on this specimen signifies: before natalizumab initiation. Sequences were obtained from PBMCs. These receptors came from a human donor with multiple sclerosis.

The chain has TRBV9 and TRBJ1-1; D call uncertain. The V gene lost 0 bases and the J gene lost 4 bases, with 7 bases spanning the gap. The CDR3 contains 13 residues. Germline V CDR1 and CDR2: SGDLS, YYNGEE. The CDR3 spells CASSVGRGTEAFF. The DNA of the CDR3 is TGTGCCAGCAGCGTAGGAAGAGGCACTGAAGCTTTCTTT. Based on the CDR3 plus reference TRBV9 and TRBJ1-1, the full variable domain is DSGVTQTPKHLITATGQRVTLRCSPRSGDLSVYWYQQSLDQGLQFLIQYYNGEERAKGNILERFSAQQFPDLHSELNLSSLELGDSALYFCASSVGRGTEAFFGQGTRLTVV.

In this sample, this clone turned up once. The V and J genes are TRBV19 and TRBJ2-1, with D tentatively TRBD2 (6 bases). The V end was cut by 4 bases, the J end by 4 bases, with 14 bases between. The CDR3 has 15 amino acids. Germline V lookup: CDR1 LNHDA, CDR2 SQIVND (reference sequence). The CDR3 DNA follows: TGTGCCAGTAGTACCACCGGAGGGTGGTACAATGAGCAGTTCTTC. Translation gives CASSTTGGWYNEQFF.

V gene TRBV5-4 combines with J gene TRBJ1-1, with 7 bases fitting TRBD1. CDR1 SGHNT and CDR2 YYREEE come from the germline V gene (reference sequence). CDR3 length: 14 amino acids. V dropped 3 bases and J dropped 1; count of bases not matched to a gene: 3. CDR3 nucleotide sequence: TGTGCCAGCAGCTCGGGACAGTCGAACACTGAAGCTTTCTTT. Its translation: CASSSGQSNTEAFF.

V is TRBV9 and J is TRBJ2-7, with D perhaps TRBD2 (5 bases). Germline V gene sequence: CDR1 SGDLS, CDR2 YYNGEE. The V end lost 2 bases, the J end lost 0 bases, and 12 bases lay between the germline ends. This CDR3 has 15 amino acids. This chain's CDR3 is CASSVRSSGSYEQYF. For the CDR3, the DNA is TGTGCCAGCAGCGTCCGGTCGAGCGGCTCCTACGAGCAGTACTTC. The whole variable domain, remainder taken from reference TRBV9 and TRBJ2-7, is DSGVTQTPKHLITATGQRVTLRCSPRSGDLSVYWYQQSLDQGLQFLIQYYNGEERAKGNILERFSAQQFPDLHSELNLSSLELGDSALYFCASSVRSSGSYEQYFGPGTRLTVT.

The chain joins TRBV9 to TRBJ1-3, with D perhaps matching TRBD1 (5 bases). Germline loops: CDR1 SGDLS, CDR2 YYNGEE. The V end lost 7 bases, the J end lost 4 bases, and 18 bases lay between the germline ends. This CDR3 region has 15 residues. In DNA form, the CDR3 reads TGTGCCAGCGCCCTGATGGGGACGGCCGGAAACACCATATATTTT. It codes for CASALMGTAGNTIYF.

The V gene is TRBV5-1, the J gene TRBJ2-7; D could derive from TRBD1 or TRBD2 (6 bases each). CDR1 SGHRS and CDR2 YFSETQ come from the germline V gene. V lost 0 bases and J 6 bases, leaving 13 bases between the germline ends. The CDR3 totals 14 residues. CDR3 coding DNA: TGCGCCAGCAGCTTGGAGGCCAGGGGAGGCGAGCAGTACTTC. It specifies CASSLEARGGEQYF.

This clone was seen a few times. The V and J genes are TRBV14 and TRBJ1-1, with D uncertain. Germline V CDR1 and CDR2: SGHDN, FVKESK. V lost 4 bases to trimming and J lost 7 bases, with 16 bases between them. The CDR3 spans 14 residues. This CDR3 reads CASSRTEALVEAFF. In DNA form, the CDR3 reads TGTGCCAGCAGCCGGACCGAGGCCCTAGTTGAAGCTTTCTTT. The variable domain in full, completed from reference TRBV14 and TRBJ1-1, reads EAGVTQFPSHSVIEKGQTVTLRCDPISGHDNLYWYRRVMGKEIKFLLHFVKESKQDESGMPNNRFLAERTGGTYSTLKVQPAELEDSGVYFCASSRTEALVEAFFGQGTRLTVV.

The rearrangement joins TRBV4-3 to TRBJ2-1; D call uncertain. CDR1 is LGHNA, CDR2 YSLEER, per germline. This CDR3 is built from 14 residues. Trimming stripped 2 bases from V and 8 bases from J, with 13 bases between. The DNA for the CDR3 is TGCGCCAGCAGCCAATCAGACCCCTTGGATGAGCAGTTCTTC. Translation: CASSQSDPLDEQFF.

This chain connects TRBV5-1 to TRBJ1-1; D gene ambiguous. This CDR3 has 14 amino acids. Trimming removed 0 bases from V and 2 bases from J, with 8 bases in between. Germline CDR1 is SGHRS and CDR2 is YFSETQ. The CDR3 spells CASSLANSNTEAFF. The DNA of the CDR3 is TGCGCCAGCAGCTTGGCGAACAGCAACACTGAAGCTTTCTTT.

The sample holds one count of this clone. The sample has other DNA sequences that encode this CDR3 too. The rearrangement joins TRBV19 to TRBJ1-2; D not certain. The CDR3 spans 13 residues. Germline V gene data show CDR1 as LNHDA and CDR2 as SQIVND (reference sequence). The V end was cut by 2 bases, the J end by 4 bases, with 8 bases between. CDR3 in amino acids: CASSIPGIYGYTF. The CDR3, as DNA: TGTGCCAGTAGTATACCAGGTATCTATGGCTACACCTTC.

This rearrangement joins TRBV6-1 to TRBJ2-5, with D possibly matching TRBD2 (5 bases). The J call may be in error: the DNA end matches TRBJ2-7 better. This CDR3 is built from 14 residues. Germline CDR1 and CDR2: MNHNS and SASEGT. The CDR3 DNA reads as TGTGCCAGCAGAGACTACCAGAGCTCCTACGAGCAGTACTTC. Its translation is CASRDYQSSYEQYF.

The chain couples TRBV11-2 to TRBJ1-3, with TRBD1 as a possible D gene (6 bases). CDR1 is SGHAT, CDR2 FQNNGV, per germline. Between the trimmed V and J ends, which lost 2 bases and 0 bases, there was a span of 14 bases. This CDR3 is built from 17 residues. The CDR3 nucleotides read TGTGCCAGCAGCTTAAAGGGGGGGGCGGACTCTGGAAACACCATATATTTT. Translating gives CASSLKGGADSGNTIYF.

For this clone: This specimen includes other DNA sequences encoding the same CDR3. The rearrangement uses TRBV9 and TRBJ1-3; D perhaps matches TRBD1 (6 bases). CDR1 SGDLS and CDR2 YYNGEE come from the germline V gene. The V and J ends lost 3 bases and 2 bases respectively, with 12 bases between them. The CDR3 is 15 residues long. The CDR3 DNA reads TGTGCCAGCAGCGGACCAGGGGATCCTGGAAACACCATATATTTT. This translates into CASSGPGDPGNTIYF.

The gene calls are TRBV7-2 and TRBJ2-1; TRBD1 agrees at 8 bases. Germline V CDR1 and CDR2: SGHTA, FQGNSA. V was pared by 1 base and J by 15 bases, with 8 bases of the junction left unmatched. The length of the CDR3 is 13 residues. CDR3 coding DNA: TGTGCCAGCAGCTTAGAGGGGACAGGCTATCTGTTCTTC. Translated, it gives CASSLEGTGYLFF.

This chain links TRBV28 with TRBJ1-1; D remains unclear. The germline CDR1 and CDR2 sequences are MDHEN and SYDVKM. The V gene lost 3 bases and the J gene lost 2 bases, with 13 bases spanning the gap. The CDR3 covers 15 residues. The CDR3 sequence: CASSFGVGLNTEAFF. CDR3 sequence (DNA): TGTGCCAGCAGTTTTGGCGTCGGACTAAACACTGAAGCTTTCTTT.

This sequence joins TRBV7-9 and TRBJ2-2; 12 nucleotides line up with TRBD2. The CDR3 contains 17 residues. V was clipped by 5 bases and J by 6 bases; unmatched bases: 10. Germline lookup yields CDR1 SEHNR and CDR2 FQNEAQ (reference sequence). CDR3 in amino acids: CASSRTSGIGGAGELFF. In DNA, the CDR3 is TGTGCCAGCAGCCGGACTAGCGGGATCGGCGGGGCCGGGGAGCTGTTTTTT.

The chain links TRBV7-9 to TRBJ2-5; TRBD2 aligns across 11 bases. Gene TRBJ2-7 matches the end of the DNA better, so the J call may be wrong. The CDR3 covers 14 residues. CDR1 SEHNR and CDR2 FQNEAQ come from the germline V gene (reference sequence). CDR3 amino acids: CASSITSGSYEQYF. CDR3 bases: TGTGCCAGCAGCATTACTAGCGGGAGCTACGAGCAGTACTTC.

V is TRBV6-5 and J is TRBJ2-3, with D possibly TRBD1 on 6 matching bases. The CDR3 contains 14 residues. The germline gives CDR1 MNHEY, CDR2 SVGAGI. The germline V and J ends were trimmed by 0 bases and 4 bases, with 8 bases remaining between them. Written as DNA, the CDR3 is TGTGCCAGCAGTTACTCTACAGGGCCAGATACGCAGTATTTT. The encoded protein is CASSYSTGPDTQYF.

CDR3 residues: CATTPTGRLGYTF. CDR3 coding DNA: TGTGCCACCACCCCTACAGGGCGCTTGGGCTACACCTTC. The chain is built from TRBV7-9 and TRBJ1-2, with D maybe TRBD1 (6 bases). CDR1 and CDR2 (germline): SEHNR, FQNEAQ (reference sequence). Trimming removed 10 bases at V and 8 bases at J, with 20 bases between. CDR3 length equals 13 residues. The entire variable domain, with the rest obtained from reference TRBV7-9 and TRBJ1-2, is as follows: DTGVSQNPRHKITKRGQNVTFRCDPISEHNRLYWYRQTLGQGPEFLTYFQNEAQLEKSRLLSDRFSAERPKGSFSTLEIQRTEQGDSAMYLCATTPTGRLGYTFGSGTRLTVV.

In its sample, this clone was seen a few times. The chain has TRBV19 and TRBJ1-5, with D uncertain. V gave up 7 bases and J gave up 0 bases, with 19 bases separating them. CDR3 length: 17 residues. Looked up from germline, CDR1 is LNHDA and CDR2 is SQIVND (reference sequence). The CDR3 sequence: CASTQVGSLYSNQPQHF. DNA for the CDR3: TGTGCCAGTACCCAGGTCGGGAGCCTTTATAGCAATCAGCCCCAGCATTTT.

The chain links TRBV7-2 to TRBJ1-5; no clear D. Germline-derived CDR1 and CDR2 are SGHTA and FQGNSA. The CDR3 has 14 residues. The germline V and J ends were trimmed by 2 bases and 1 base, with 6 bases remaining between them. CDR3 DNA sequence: TGTGCCAGCAGCTTATGGGCGAGCAATCAGCCCCAGCATTTT. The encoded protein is CASSLWASNQPQHF.